These 32 T cell receptor beta chains originate from one sample sequenced in a study of T cell responses to AZD1222 COVID-19 vaccine. Produced via immunoSEQ multiplex PCR; TCRdb's table is partial and in-frame only. The table includes about 120,000 clones, around 90% detected once. Specimen: peripheral blood, collected on day 0 of AZD1222 vaccination. All receptors derive from an adult in good health.

The chain links TRBV28 to TRBJ1-2; D uncertain. V lost 3 bases and J 6 bases, leaving 5 bases between the germline ends. The CDR3 runs 11 residues. From germline, CDR1 is MDHEN and CDR2 SYDVKM. The CDR3 loop reads CASSLSNGYTF. DNA of the CDR3: TGTGCCAGCAGTTTGTCAAATGGCTACACCTTC.

The rearrangement links TRBV28 to TRBJ1-6; D is unresolved. V was clipped by 2 bases and J by 0 bases, with 11 bases between them. CDR1 MDHEN and CDR2 SYDVKM come from the germline V gene. The CDR3 is 17 residues long. The CDR3 DNA sequence: TGTGCCAGCAGTTTAAAAGTTCTCAGCTCCTATAATTCACCCCTCCACTTT. Protein product: CASSLKVLSSYNSPLHF.

V is TRBV3-1 (or the pseudogene TRBV3-2) and J is TRBJ2-7, with no clear D. Germline V gives CDR1 LGHDT, CDR2 YNNKEL (reference sequence). The CDR3 contains 13 residues. Trimming left V 4 bases short and J 2 bases short, with 9 bases between. CDR3 sequence: CASSPSRAYEQYF. DNA for the CDR3: TGTGCCAGCAGCCCCTCTAGGGCCTACGAGCAGTACTTC.

The table lists this clone with a few counts. The V call is TRBV4-2, the J call TRBJ1-4; 7 bases line up with TRBD1. The V segment lost 0 bases and the J segment 0 bases; nucleotides outside the gene matches: 7. The germline CDR1 and CDR2 sequences are LGHNA and YNFKEQ. CDR3 length equals 18 residues. CDR3 DNA: TGTGCCAGCAGCCAAGAAGGGGGCCTAATTGCAACTAATGAAAAACTGTTTTTT. Translated: CASSQEGGLIATNEKLFF.

J is TRBJ1-2 and V is TRBV3-1 (or the pseudogene TRBV3-2); 10 bases align to TRBD1. The germline CDR1 and CDR2 sequences are LGHDT and YNNKEL (reference sequence). This CDR3 comprises 14 residues. Trimming removed 4 bases from V and 3 bases from J; junction bases left unmatched: 2. The CDR3: CASSLGTGDYGYTF. The CDR3 coding sequence is TGTGCCAGCAGCCTCGGGACAGGGGACTATGGCTACACCTTC.

V and J are TRBV6-5 and TRBJ2-7; 10 nucleotides align to TRBD1. Losses at the gene ends were 6 bases for V and 2 bases for J; bases not matched to a gene: 7. The CDR3 has 15 residues. CDR1 is MNHEY and CDR2 is SVGAGI in the germline V gene. The CDR3 DNA sequence: TGTGCCAGCAGCTGGGACAGGGGTTCGACCTACGAGCAGTACTTC. Residues: CASSWDRGSTYEQYF.

This chain joins TRBV7-2 and TRBJ1-1, with a weak D call TRBD1 (5 bases). Trimming took 2 bases from V and 4 from J, leaving 8 bases between them. The germline V gene encodes CDR1 SGHTA and CDR2 FQGNSA. The CDR3 has 13 amino acids. This chain's CDR3 is CASSLYGGTEAFF. The CDR3, as DNA: TGTGCCAGCAGCTTATATGGGGGCACTGAAGCTTTCTTT.

The chain links TRBV9 to TRBJ1-2; unclear D gene. Germline V gene data show CDR1 as SGDLS and CDR2 as YYNGEE. V shed 4 bases and J shed 1 base, with 14 bases lying between them. The CDR3 is made up of 15 amino acids. The CDR3, as DNA: TGTGCCAGCAGCCTAAGCACAGCTAATAACTATGGCTACACCTTC. Translation gives CASSLSTANNYGYTF.

This chain links TRBV7-2 with TRBJ1-1, with 7 nucleotides matching TRBD1. Unmatched junction bases numbered 7, after V lost 5 bases and J lost 7 bases. Germline V CDR1 and CDR2: SGHTA, FQGNSA. The CDR3 covers 13 residues. CDR3 sequence reads: CASSPQGGLEAFF. The CDR3 coding sequence is TGTGCCAGCAGCCCGCAGGGGGGACTTGAAGCTTTCTTT.

CDR3 nucleotide sequence: TGTGCCACCAGCAGTAGACTAGCGGGGGACACCGTGGATGAGCAGTTCTTC. It codes for CATSSRLAGDTVDEQFF. The chain has TRBV15 and TRBJ2-1; 12 bases are shared with TRBD2. This CDR3 has 17 amino acids. CDR1 is LNHNV, CDR2 YYDKDF, per germline (reference sequence). V shed 3 bases and J 8 bases; nucleotides not matched to a gene: 11.

The genes are TRBV10-3 and TRBJ1-3; 9 bases fit TRBD1. CDR1 is ENHRY and CDR2 is SYGVKD in the germline V gene. J gave up 7 bases and V 9 bases, and 1 base lay outside the gene matches. This CDR3 is 11 amino acids long. The CDR3 DNA is TGTGCCATTGGACAGGGGAACACCATATATTTT. As protein: CAIGQGNTIYF.

The genes are TRBV5-6 and TRBJ1-2, with D hard to call. Germline V gene data show CDR1 as SGHDT and CDR2 as YYEEEE. The CDR3 is 17 amino acids. Trimming pared 4 bases from V and 1 base from J, leaving 20 bases between. The DNA of the CDR3 is TGTGCCAGCAGCCGCCGGACGGGCGGAGGCCTTAACTATGGCTACACCTTC. Protein sequence: CASSRRTGGGLNYGYTF.

This sequence joins TRBV9 and TRBJ1-2, with 7 bases lining up with TRBD1. Per the germline V gene, CDR1 is SGDLS and CDR2 is YYNGEE. This CDR3 region has 15 residues. The trim removed 3 bases at V and 6 bases at J, leaving 11 bases unmatched. CDR3: CASSARSTGNHGYTF. The CDR3 coding sequence is TGTGCCAGCAGCGCCCGATCGACAGGGAATCATGGCTACACCTTC.

This clone has only a few counts. The chain uses TRBV28 and TRBJ2-7; 7 nucleotides align to TRBD1. The junction had 4 bases not matched to a gene; V was cut back by 2 bases and J by 6 bases. Germline-derived CDR1 and CDR2 are MDHEN and SYDVKM. The CDR3 consists of 13 residues. This CDR3 reads CASSLVAGGEQYF. The DNA for the CDR3 is TGTGCCAGCAGTTTAGTGGCAGGGGGCGAGCAGTACTTC.

The chain is built from TRBV7-9 and TRBJ2-2; tentatively, D is TRBD1 or TRBD2 (6 bases each). V shed 3 bases and J shed 2 bases, with 13 bases lying between them. The germline gives CDR1 SEHNR, CDR2 FQNEAQ (reference sequence). This CDR3 has 16 residues. The CDR3 loop reads CASSFRGAVNTGELFF. The CDR3 DNA is TGTGCCAGCAGCTTTAGGGGGGCGGTCAACACCGGGGAGCTGTTTTTT. Full variable domain (missing parts from reference TRBV7-9 and TRBJ2-2): DTGVSQNPRHKITKRGQNVTFRCDPISEHNRLYWYRQTLGQGPEFLTYFQNEAQLEKSRLLSDRFSAERPKGSFSTLEIQRTEQGDSAMYLCASSFRGAVNTGELFFGEGSRLTVL.

The chain uses TRBV6-5 and TRBJ1-2; the D is unclear. The CDR3 covers 15 residues. Germline CDR1 and CDR2: MNHEY and SVGAGI. Trimming shortened V by 10 bases and J by 3 bases, and 21 bases separated the two germline ends. The CDR3 protein is CATLSYHPGHYGYTF. DNA for the CDR3: TGTGCCACCCTCTCTTACCACCCCGGTCACTATGGCTACACCTTC.

This sequence joins TRBV5-4 and TRBJ2-1; D not resolved. V lost 4 bases, J lost 0 bases, and 11 bases lay in between. Germline V gene data show CDR1 as SGHNT and CDR2 as YYREEE (reference sequence). The CDR3 consists of 15 residues. This CDR3 is CASSQDQSSYNEQFF. CDR3 DNA: TGTGCCAGCAGCCAAGATCAGAGCTCCTACAATGAGCAGTTCTTC.

V usage is TRBV28 and J usage is TRBJ1-1, with 9 bases matching TRBD1. This CDR3 is 15 amino acids long. V dropped 5 bases and J dropped 6; count of bases not matched to a gene: 10. Germline-derived CDR1 and CDR2 are MDHEN and SYDVKM. In nucleotides, the CDR3 is TGTGCCAGCAGTACTACAGGGGGCGCTTGGCCTGAAGCTTTCTTT. Translating it yields CASSTTGGAWPEAFF.

V usage is TRBV6-1 and J usage is TRBJ1-2; no definite D call. This CDR3 has 14 amino acids. Deletions cut 0 bases from V and 2 bases from J, with 7 bases between. Germline-derived CDR1 and CDR2 are MNHNS and SASEGT. The CDR3 DNA reads as TGTGCCAGCAGTGAAGCGGCTGGGAACTATGGCTACACCTTC. It codes for CASSEAAGNYGYTF.

The chain combines TRBV19 with TRBJ1-1; the D gene is possibly TRBD1 (6 bases). Trimming cost V 5 bases and J 7 bases, with 14 bases left between them. The CDR3 has 13 residues. Germline CDR1 LNHDA, CDR2 SQIVND (reference sequence). CDR3 amino acids: CASSLGGADEAFF. In DNA form, the CDR3 reads TGTGCCAGTAGTCTCGGGGGGGCCGATGAAGCTTTCTTT.

This chain links TRBV19 with TRBJ2-2; D unclear. Germline CDR1 reads LNHDA; CDR2 reads SQIVND (reference sequence). The CDR3 spans 14 residues. V dropped 6 bases and J dropped 3 bases, with 11 bases sitting between them. Here the CDR3 DNA reads TGTGCCAGTAGGGGCCCAGCCGACACCGGGGAGCTGTTTTTT. It yields the protein CASRGPADTGELFF.

The genes are TRBV5-4 and TRBJ2-7; no clear D. V was cut by 4 bases and J by 0 bases, with 11 bases left in between. This CDR3 contains 14 residues. The V gene's germline CDR1 is SGHNT and CDR2 YYREEE (reference sequence). The CDR3: CASSVGVGSYEQYF. The CDR3 coding sequence is TGTGCCAGCAGCGTAGGAGTAGGCTCCTACGAGCAGTACTTC.

The chain recombines TRBV12-5 with TRBJ1-1, with D possibly matching TRBD1 (6 bases). Germline V gene data show CDR1 as LGHNT and CDR2 as FRNRAP. The CDR3 totals 18 residues. Between the trimmed V and J ends, which lost 7 bases and 0 bases, there was a span of 24 bases. The CDR3 loop is CASAKRTTPRGLNTEAFF. Written as DNA, the CDR3 is TGTGCTAGTGCCAAGCGTACGACCCCCCGGGGGCTGAACACTGAAGCTTTCTTT.

The rearrangement joins TRBV10-2 to TRBJ1-1, with a tentative D call TRBD1 (5 bases). Per germline, CDR1 WSHSY and CDR2 SAAADI. This CDR3 contains 14 residues. Trimming stripped 3 bases from V and 6 bases from J, with 14 bases between. The CDR3 nucleotides read TGCGCCAGCAGTGAAGGCAGGGTGACCGCTGAAGCTTTCTTT. Protein sequence: CASSEGRVTAEAFF.

J is TRBJ2-7 and V is TRBV7-9; D possibly uses TRBD1 or TRBD2 (5 bases each). The ends were cut back, 5 bases at V and 0 bases at J, with 11 bases in the middle. CDR1 is SEHNR and CDR2 is FQNEAQ in the germline V gene (reference sequence). The CDR3 is 14 amino acids. The CDR3 spells CASSGGMSSYEQYF. DNA of the CDR3: TGTGCCAGCAGCGGGGGAATGAGCTCCTACGAGCAGTACTTC.

J is TRBJ1-1 and V is TRBV5-1, with TRBD1 as a possible D gene (6 bases). V was clipped by 0 bases and J by 5 bases, with 8 bases between them. The CDR3 is 13 residues long. The germline V gene encodes CDR1 SGHRS and CDR2 YFSETQ. The CDR3 DNA reads as TGCGCCAGCAGCTTGGGGGGGCGTACTGAAGCTTTCTTT. This encodes CASSLGGRTEAFF.

This chain links TRBV4-1 with TRBJ2-7; 7 bases map to TRBD2. The CDR3 runs 13 residues. CDR1 is MGHRA, CDR2 YSYEKL, per germline. The ends lost 1 base at V and 7 bases at J; junction bases unmatched: 4. In DNA, the CDR3 is TGCGCCAGCAGCCAAGGGCAGGGAGGGGAGCAGTACTTC. Amino acids: CASSQGQGGEQYF.

This clone was observed a single time. The V call is TRBV6-1, the J call TRBJ2-7, with TRBD1 matching over 8 bases. The CDR3 spans 17 residues. With V trimmed by 3 bases and J by 0 bases, 10 bases remained unmatched. CDR1 is MNHNS and CDR2 is SASEGT in the germline V gene. CDR3 nucleotides: TGTGCCAGCAGTGAGGCGTCGGACAGGGTCCGCTCCTACGAGCAGTACTTC. Encoded protein: CASSEASDRVRSYEQYF.

The table lists this clone with a count of one. This chain joins TRBV7-3 and TRBJ2-2; the D gene is possibly TRBD2 (5 bases). Germline CDR1 reads SGHTA; CDR2 reads FQGTGA. CDR3 length equals 16 residues. V was clipped by 5 bases and J by 1 base, with 14 bases between them. The CDR3 protein is CASSLTGSENTGELFF. CDR3 nucleotides: TGTGCCAGCAGCCTTACTGGTAGCGAGAACACCGGGGAGCTGTTTTTT.

The genes are TRBV2 and TRBJ2-4; D gene uncertain. Looked up from germline, CDR1 is SNHLY and CDR2 is FYNNEI. V was shortened by 5 bases and J by 0 bases, with 14 bases between the two germline ends. The length of the CDR3 is 16 residues. The chain's CDR3 is CASSTTGHLAKNIQYF. The CDR3 region has the DNA TGTGCCAGCAGTACAACTGGGCATCTAGCCAAAAACATTCAGTACTTC.

V and J are TRBV12-3 or TRBV12-4 and TRBJ1-1, with D unresolved. This CDR3 contains 13 residues. Deletions cut 3 bases from V and 2 bases from J, with 7 bases between. CDR3 loop: CASSFAVNTEAFF. The CDR3 bases are TGTGCCAGCAGTTTTGCGGTTAACACTGAAGCTTTCTTT.

The chain recombines TRBV5-1 with TRBJ2-7, with no clear D. The CDR3 has 13 residues. Germline CDR1 reads SGHRS; CDR2 reads YFSETQ. Trimming left V 0 bases short and J 6 bases short, with 10 bases between. The CDR3 DNA is TGCGCCAGCAGCTTGGAATGGGTAGGCGAGCAGTACTTC. It encodes CASSLEWVGEQYF.